The 11 T cell receptor beta chains presented below share a single source sample, sequenced in a study of blood T cell repertoires in COVID-19. Some clones are missing from TCRdb's copy, which holds only in-frame ones; the method was immunoSEQ multiplex PCR. The top ten clones hold about 0.75% of a sample with fewer than 500,000 clones, approximately 86% of them seen once. The sequenced sample was PBMCs or T cells enriched from blood (not recorded which). These TCRs come from a woman aged 18-30 years who had recovered from COVID-19.

This clone was recorded once. This chain uses TRBV5-4 with TRBJ1-2; D is ambiguous. The CDR3 consists of 15 residues. Germline V gives CDR1 SGHNT, CDR2 YYREEE (reference sequence). V lost 4 bases and J lost 4, with 17 bases in between. Written as DNA, the CDR3 is TGTGCCAGCAGCCCGGTCTCGGGAACCTTCTATGGCTACACCTTC. It is translated as CASSPVSGTFYGYTF.

The rearrangement links TRBV2 to TRBJ1-3; 7 bases agree with TRBD1. Germline V gene data show CDR1 as SNHLY and CDR2 as FYNNEI. The CDR3 is 15 residues long. Trimming cost V 5 bases and J 4 bases; bases outside gene matches: 8. CDR3 sequence (DNA): TGTGCCAGCAGTTCCGACAGGGTTGGAGGAAACACCATATATTTT. Translated: CASSSDRVGGNTIYF.

The table lists this clone with a count of one. The rearrangement joins TRBV10-3 to TRBJ2-5; TRBD2 aligns across 8 bases. Looked up from germline, CDR1 is ENHRY and CDR2 is SYGVKD. J gave up 4 bases and V 5 bases, and 6 bases lay outside the gene matches. The CDR3 sequence is 14 residues long. CDR3 bases: TGTGCCATCAGTTCCGGCCGGGGGGGAGAGACCCAGTACTTC. It specifies CAISSGRGGETQYF.

In this sample, this clone turned up a few times. CDR3 coding DNA: TGTGCCAGCTCCCCCGGGACAGAAGCTTTCTTT. This codes for CASSPGTEAFF. J is TRBJ1-1 and V is TRBV18; D might be TRBD1 (6 bases). The CDR3 loop spans 11 amino acids. Germline assignment: CDR1 KGHSH and CDR2 LQKENI. Trimming removed 6 bases from V and 8 bases from J, with 10 bases in between. Combining the CDR3 with reference TRBV18 and TRBJ1-1 gives the whole variable domain NAGVMQNPRHLVRRRGQEARLRCSPMKGHSHVYWYRQLPEEGLKFMVYLQKENIIDESGMPKERFSAEFPKEGPSILRIQQVVRGDSAAYFCASSPGTEAFFGQGTRLTVV.

The V gene is TRBV10-3, the J gene TRBJ2-7; 7 nucleotides agree with TRBD2. The CDR3 contains 11 residues. Germline V gene sequence: CDR1 ENHRY, CDR2 SYGVKD. Trimming at V came to 11 bases and at J to 10 bases, leaving 11 bases not matched to a gene. The DNA of the CDR3 is TGTGCCTCAGGAACGGGGGGACCCCAGTACTTC. This codes for CASGTGGPQYF.

CDR3 sequence (DNA): TGCGCCAGCAGACTAGCGGGGGATACAGATACGCAGTATTTT. This translates into CASRLAGDTDTQYF. V and J are TRBV5-1 and TRBJ2-3; 11 nucleotides match TRBD2. Trimming at V came to 5 bases and at J to 3 bases, leaving 2 bases not matched to a gene. The CDR3 covers 14 residues. The germline V gene encodes CDR1 SGHRS and CDR2 YFSETQ.

The chain links TRBV4-1 to TRBJ2-1; no reliable D call. This CDR3 contains 15 residues. The germline V gene has CDR1 MGHRA and CDR2 YSYEKL. Between the trimmed V and J ends, which lost 0 bases and 7 bases, there was a span of 13 bases. CDR3 bases: TGCGCCAGCAGCCAAGATCTACTACCTCTGAATGAGCAGTTCTTC. It specifies CASSQDLLPLNEQFF.

V is TRBV4-1 and J is TRBJ1-5; D remains unclear. Per the germline V gene, CDR1 is MGHRA and CDR2 is YSYEKL. Between the trimmed V and J ends, which lost 1 base and 4 bases, there was a span of 8 bases. The CDR3 runs to 14 residues. The CDR3 loop reads CASSQGPVNQPQHF. For the CDR3, the DNA is TGCGCCAGCAGCCAAGGGCCAGTTAATCAGCCCCAGCATTTT.

As DNA, the CDR3 is TGTGCCAGCAGCCAACCGATTCCCCCTAGCGGGGGGACTGAGCAGTTCTTC. Translating gives CASSQPIPPSGGTEQFF. The rearrangement uses TRBV3-1 (or the pseudogene TRBV3-2) and TRBJ2-1; 11 positions agree with TRBD2. V gave up 2 bases and J gave up 9 bases; unmatched junction bases: 12. The CDR3 spans 17 residues. Germline V CDR1 and CDR2: LGHDT, YNNKEL (reference sequence).

The rearrangement joins TRBV7-2 to TRBJ1-2, with 7 nucleotides matching TRBD1. Germline-derived CDR1 and CDR2 are SGHTA and FQGNSA. This CDR3 spans 20 amino acids. V dropped 0 bases and J dropped 4; count of bases not matched to a gene: 20. This CDR3 reads CASSLAKTGSGVMESYGYTF. In nucleotides, the CDR3 is TGTGCCAGCAGCTTAGCGAAGACAGGGAGTGGTGTGATGGAATCCTATGGCTACACCTTC.

V usage is TRBV28 and J usage is TRBJ1-1; D uncertain. The CDR3 loop spans 12 amino acids. V dropped 8 bases and J dropped 1 base, with 8 bases sitting between them. Germline values: CDR1 MDHEN, CDR2 SYDVKM. Here the CDR3 reads CASHSSNTEAFF. The CDR3 DNA is TGTGCCAGCCACTCGTCGAACACTGAAGCTTTCTTT.